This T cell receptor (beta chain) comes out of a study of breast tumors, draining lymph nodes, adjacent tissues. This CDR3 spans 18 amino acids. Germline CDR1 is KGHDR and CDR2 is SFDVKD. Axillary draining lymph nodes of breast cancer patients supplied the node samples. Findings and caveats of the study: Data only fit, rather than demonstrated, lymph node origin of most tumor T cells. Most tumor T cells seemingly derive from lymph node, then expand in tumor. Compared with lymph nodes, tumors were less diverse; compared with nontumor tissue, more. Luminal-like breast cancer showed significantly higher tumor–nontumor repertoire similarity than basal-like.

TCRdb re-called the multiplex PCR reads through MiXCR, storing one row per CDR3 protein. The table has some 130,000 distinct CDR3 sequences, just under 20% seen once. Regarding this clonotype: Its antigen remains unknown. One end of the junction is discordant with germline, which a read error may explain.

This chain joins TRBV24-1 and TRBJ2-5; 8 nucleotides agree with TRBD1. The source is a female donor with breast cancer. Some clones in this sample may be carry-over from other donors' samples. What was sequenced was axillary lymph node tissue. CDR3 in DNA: TGTGCCACCAATGATTTGCCCCATCTAACAGGGGGTAAAGAGACCCAGTACTTC. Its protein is CATNDLPHLTGGKETQYF.